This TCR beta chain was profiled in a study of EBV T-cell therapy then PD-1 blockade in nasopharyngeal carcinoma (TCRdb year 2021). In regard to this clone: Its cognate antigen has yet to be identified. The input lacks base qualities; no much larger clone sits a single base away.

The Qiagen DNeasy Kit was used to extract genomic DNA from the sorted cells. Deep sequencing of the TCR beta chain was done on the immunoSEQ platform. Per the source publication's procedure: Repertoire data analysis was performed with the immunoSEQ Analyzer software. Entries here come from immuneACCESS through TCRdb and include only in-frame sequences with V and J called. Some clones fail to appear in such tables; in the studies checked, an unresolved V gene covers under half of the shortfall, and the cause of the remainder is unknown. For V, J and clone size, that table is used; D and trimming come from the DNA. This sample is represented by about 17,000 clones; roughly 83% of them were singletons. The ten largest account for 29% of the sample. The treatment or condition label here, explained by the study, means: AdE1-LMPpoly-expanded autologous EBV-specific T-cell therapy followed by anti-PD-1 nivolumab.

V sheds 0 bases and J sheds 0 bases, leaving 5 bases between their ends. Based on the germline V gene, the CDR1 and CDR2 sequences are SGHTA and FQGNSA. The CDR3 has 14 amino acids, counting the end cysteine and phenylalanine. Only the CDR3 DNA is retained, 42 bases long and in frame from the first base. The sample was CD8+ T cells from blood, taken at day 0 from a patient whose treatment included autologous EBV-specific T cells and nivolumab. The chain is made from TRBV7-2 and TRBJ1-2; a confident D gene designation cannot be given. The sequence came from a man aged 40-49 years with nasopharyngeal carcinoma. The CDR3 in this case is CASSLAGSNYGYTF. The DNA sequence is TGTGCCAGCAGCTTAGCAGGATCTAACTATGGCTACACCTTC.